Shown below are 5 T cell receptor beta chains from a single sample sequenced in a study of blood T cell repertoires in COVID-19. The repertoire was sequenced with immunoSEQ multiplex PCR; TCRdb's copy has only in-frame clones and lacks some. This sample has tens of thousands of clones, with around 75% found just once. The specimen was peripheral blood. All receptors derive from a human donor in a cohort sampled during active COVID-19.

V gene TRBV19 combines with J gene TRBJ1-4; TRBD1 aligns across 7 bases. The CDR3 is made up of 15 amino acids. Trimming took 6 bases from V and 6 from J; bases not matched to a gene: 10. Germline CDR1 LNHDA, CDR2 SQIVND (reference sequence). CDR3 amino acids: CASSTHRGADEKLFF. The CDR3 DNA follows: TGTGCCAGTAGCACTCACAGGGGCGCGGATGAAAAACTGTTTTTT. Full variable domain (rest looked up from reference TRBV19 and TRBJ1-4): DGGITQSPKYLFRKEGQNVTLSCEQNLNHDAMYWYRQDPGQGLRLIYYSQIVNDFQKGDIAEGYSVSREKKESFPLTVTSAQKNPTAFYLCASSTHRGADEKLFFGSGTQLSVL.

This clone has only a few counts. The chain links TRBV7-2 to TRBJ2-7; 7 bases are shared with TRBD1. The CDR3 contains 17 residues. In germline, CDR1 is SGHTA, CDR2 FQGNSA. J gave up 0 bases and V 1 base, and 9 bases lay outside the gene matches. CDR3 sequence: CASSLGRSTGSSYEQYF. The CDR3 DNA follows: TGTGCCAGCAGCTTAGGGCGCTCGACAGGGAGCTCCTACGAGCAGTACTTC.

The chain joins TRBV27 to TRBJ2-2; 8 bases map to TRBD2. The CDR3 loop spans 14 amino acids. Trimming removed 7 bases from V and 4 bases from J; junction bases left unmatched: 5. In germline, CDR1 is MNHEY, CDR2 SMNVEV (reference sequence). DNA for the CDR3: TGTGCCAGCATGCGGGGGGCGGGCACCGGGGAGCTGTTTTTT. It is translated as CASMRGAGTGELFF.

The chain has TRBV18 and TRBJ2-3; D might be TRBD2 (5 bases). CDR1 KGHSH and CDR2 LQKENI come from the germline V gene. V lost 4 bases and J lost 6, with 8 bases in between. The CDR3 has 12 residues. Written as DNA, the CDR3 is TGTGCCAGCTCACGGGGAGCGGATACGCAGTATTTT. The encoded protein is CASSRGADTQYF. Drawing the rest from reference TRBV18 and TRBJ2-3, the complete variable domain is NAGVMQNPRHLVRRRGQEARLRCSPMKGHSHVYWYRQLPEEGLKFMVYLQKENIIDESGMPKERFSAEFPKEGPSILRIQQVVRGDSAAYFCASSRGADTQYFGPGTRLTVL.

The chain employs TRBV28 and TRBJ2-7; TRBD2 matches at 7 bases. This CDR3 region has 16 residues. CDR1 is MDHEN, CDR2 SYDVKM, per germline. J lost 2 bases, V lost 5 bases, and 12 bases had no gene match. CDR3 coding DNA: TGTGCCAGCAGTCCGACCACTAGCGACCGTACCTACGAGCAGTACTTC. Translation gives CASSPTTSDRTYEQYF.